The 30 T cell receptor beta chains below were found in one sample sequenced in a study of control samples from healthy donors and cancer patients. TCRdb's copy holds only in-frame clones and misses some; the assay was immunoSEQ multiplex PCR. The repertoire holds 90,000 to 150,000 clones, with roughly 90% as singletons. The sample consisted of blood. The receptor set was obtained from a woman under 30 in good health.

The chain uses TRBV3-1 (or the pseudogene TRBV3-2) and TRBJ1-1, with D perhaps TRBD1 (5 bases). The CDR3 totals 12 residues. V lost 3 bases to trimming and J lost 8 bases, with 10 bases between them. Germline V gene lookup returns CDR1 LGHDT and CDR2 YNNKEL (reference sequence). The CDR3 protein is CASSHRAGEAFF. The CDR3 DNA follows: TGTGCCAGCAGCCATCGGGCAGGGGAAGCTTTCTTT.

The chain employs TRBV6-2 or TRBV6-3 and TRBJ2-3; D is unresolved. V was pared by 0 bases and J by 6 bases, with 1 base between. Per germline, CDR1 MNHEY and CDR2 SVGEGT. There are 11 residues in the CDR3. The CDR3 nucleotides are TGTGCCAGCAGTTACTCGGATACGCAGTATTTT. Translation gives CASSYSDTQYF.

The rearrangement uses TRBV6-5 and TRBJ1-1, with D perhaps matching TRBD1 (5 bases). CDR1 and CDR2 from the germline V gene are MNHEY and SVGAGI. Trimming removed 6 bases from V and 0 bases from J, with 8 bases in between. The CDR3 loop spans 13 amino acids. The CDR3 DNA reads as TGTGCCAGCAGCAGGGTCATGAACACTGAAGCTTTCTTT. Amino acid sequence: CASSRVMNTEAFF.

This rearrangement joins TRBV7-2 to TRBJ2-7; a weak D match, TRBD1 (5 bases). The CDR3 consists of 14 residues. Trimming pared 3 bases from V and 1 base from J, leaving 10 bases between. From germline, CDR1 is SGHTA and CDR2 FQGNSA. CDR3 in amino acids: CASSFSGASYEQYF. CDR3 DNA sequence: TGTGCCAGCAGCTTTAGTGGGGCTTCCTACGAGCAGTACTTC.

This sequence joins TRBV19 and TRBJ2-1; 10 bases fit TRBD2. V trimming: 5 bases; J trimming: 5 bases; junction bases outside the gene matches: 6. The CDR3 sequence is 15 residues long. Germline values: CDR1 LNHDA, CDR2 SQIVND (reference sequence). CDR3 in amino acids: CASSDSTSGHNEQFF. The CDR3 DNA follows: TGTGCCAGTAGTGATTCGACTAGCGGGCACAATGAGCAGTTCTTC.

The genes are TRBV5-4 and TRBJ1-2, with 7 bases matching TRBD1. The CDR3 contains 15 residues. CDR1 SGHNT and CDR2 YYREEE come from the germline V gene (reference sequence). J gave up 2 bases and V 2 bases, and 6 bases lay outside the gene matches. As DNA, the CDR3 is TGTGCCAGCAGCTTCACTGCCAGGGGGAACTATGGCTACACCTTC. Translation: CASSFTARGNYGYTF.

Only a few counts were recorded for this clone. The chain is built from TRBV5-1 and TRBJ1-1, with unresolved D. V lost 3 bases to trimming and J lost 2 bases, with 11 bases between them. This CDR3 is 14 amino acids long. Germline CDR1 SGHRS, CDR2 YFSETQ. The CDR3 sequence is CASSSTGTNTEAFF. CDR3 DNA sequence: TGCGCCAGCAGCTCAACCGGAACTAACACTGAAGCTTTCTTT.

The chain couples TRBV6-6 to TRBJ2-7; TRBD1 aligns across 8 bases. J was trimmed by 3 bases and V by 0 bases; bases with no gene match: 7. Germline CDR1 is MNHNY and CDR2 is SVGAGI (reference sequence). The CDR3 extends over 16 amino acids. This CDR3 reads CASSYSGTGGYYEQYF. The CDR3 coding sequence is TGTGCCAGCAGTTACTCTGGGACAGGTGGGTACTACGAGCAGTACTTC.

The J gene is TRBJ1-1, the V gene TRBV7-3; 9 positions match TRBD1. Germline V gene data show CDR1 as SGHTA and CDR2 as FQGTGA. This CDR3 spans 14 amino acids. The ends lost 5 bases at V and 1 base at J; junction bases unmatched: 2. The CDR3 DNA reads TGTGCCAGCAGCCAGACAGGGGGGAACACTGAAGCTTTCTTT. Its protein product is CASSQTGGNTEAFF.

This clone came up once. This CDR3 fails to terminate in the conserved phenylalanine or tryptophan, so it likely reflects a read error. Because the CDR3's place on the DNA is in doubt, the DNA is left out and the CDR3 is given as listed by TCRdb. This rearrangement joins TRBV9 to TRBJ1-4. Both ends counted, the CDR3 spans 9 residues. CDR1 and CDR2 from the germline V gene are SGDLS and YYNGEE. CDR3 in amino acids: CASSGRATC.

The chain employs TRBV18 and TRBJ2-3; possible D gene TRBD1, 5 bases. Per germline, CDR1 KGHSH and CDR2 LQKENI. V shed 6 bases and J shed 2 bases, with 15 bases lying between them. There are 15 residues in the CDR3. This CDR3 is CASSPDRHYTDTQYF. In DNA form, the CDR3 reads TGTGCCAGCTCCCCCGACAGACACTACACAGATACGCAGTATTTT.

This chain connects TRBV4-3 to TRBJ2-1, with D perhaps TRBD1 or TRBD2 (6 bases each). This CDR3 region has 15 residues. Germline values: CDR1 LGHNA, CDR2 YSLEER. DNA for the CDR3: TGCGCAGTGGGGACATGGGGGGCGGAATTCAATGAGCAGTTCTTC. It yields the protein CAVGTWGAEFNEQFF.

This chain uses TRBV7-9 with TRBJ2-3; a weak D match, TRBD1 (5 bases). This CDR3 has 15 residues. In germline, CDR1 is SEHNR, CDR2 FQNEAQ (reference sequence). Trimming cost V 5 bases and J 0 bases, with 12 bases left between them. The CDR3 region has the DNA TGTGCCAGCAGCCGACAGAGTACTAGCACAGATACGCAGTATTTT. It is translated as CASSRQSTSTDTQYF.

CDR3 DNA sequence: TGTGCCAGTAGTAAGGACAGGGGGAGCAATCAGCCCCAGCATTTT. This codes for CASSKDRGSNQPQHF. The chain combines TRBV19 with TRBJ1-5; 10 bases are a match to TRBD1. This CDR3 has 15 residues. Germline CDR1 LNHDA, CDR2 SQIVND (reference sequence). Trimming at V came to 4 bases and at J to 1 base, leaving 1 base not matched to a gene.

V usage is TRBV7-2 and J usage is TRBJ2-5, with D tentatively TRBD1 (7 bases). Trimming left V 2 bases short and J 0 bases short, with 13 bases between. The CDR3 sequence is 16 residues long. Looked up from germline, CDR1 is SGHTA and CDR2 is FQGNSA. The CDR3 DNA sequence: TGTGCCAGCAGCTTAATTGCGGGACAGAACCAAGAGACCCAGTACTTC. It specifies CASSLIAGQNQETQYF.

The V gene is TRBV5-6, the J gene TRBJ1-2, with TRBD1 identical over 10 bases. The CDR3 loop spans 14 amino acids. Germline-derived CDR1 and CDR2 are SGHDT and YYEEEE. Trimming cost V 5 bases and J 7 bases; bases outside gene matches: 8. This chain's CDR3 is CASSSSGTGVGYTF. The CDR3 region has the DNA TGTGCCAGCAGTTCCTCCGGGACAGGGGTTGGCTACACCTTC.

The V gene is TRBV24-1, the J gene TRBJ2-2, with a weak D call TRBD2 (6 bases). The CDR3 runs 16 residues. V was pared by 4 bases and J by 3 bases, with 14 bases between. Germline CDR1 and CDR2: KGHDR and SFDVKD. DNA of the CDR3: TGTGCCACCAGTGACCAGGGACCGGGGGACACCGGGGAGCTGTTTTTT. Residues: CATSDQGPGDTGELFF.

V gene TRBV27 combines with J gene TRBJ2-2, with 7 bases fitting TRBD1. The CDR3 extends over 15 amino acids. CDR1 and CDR2 (germline): MNHEY, SMNVEV (reference sequence). Germline trimming cut 6 bases from V and 5 bases from J; bases unmatched to any gene: 9. CDR3 protein: CASSPRTGGTGELFF. DNA of the CDR3: TGTGCCAGCAGCCCAAGGACAGGAGGTACCGGGGAGCTGTTTTTT.

V is TRBV4-1 and J is TRBJ1-1; D is undetermined. Per germline, CDR1 MGHRA and CDR2 YSYEKL. The CDR3 runs 13 residues. The V end lost 1 base, the J end lost 5 bases, and 8 bases lay between the germline ends. The CDR3 here is CASSQVVGTEAFF. The CDR3 nucleotides are TGCGCCAGCAGCCAAGTTGTGGGTACTGAAGCTTTCTTT.

This clone was detected once. This chain connects TRBV30 to TRBJ2-7; tentatively, D is TRBD2 (5 bases). The CDR3 has 12 amino acids. Trimming took 4 bases from V and 3 from J, leaving 10 bases between them. Looked up from germline, CDR1 is GTSNPN and CDR2 is SVGIG (reference sequence). The CDR3 coding sequence is TGTGCCTGGACCAAAGGAGGCTACGAGCAGTACTTC. Translated, it gives CAWTKGGYEQYF.

The V call is TRBV27, the J call TRBJ2-3; D is ambiguous. This CDR3 comprises 15 residues. V dropped 8 bases and J dropped 2 bases, with 17 bases sitting between them. The V gene's germline CDR1 is MNHEY and CDR2 SMNVEV (reference sequence). The CDR3 here is CASGSDGTITDTQYF. The CDR3 DNA reads TGTGCCAGCGGATCAGACGGAACCATCACAGATACGCAGTATTTT.

This clone was detected only a few times. This chain connects TRBV27 to TRBJ2-2; D is possibly TRBD2 (6 bases). Trimming shortened V by 3 bases and J by 0 bases, and 11 bases separated the two germline ends. This CDR3 has 16 residues. Per the germline V gene, CDR1 is MNHEY and CDR2 is SMNVEV (reference sequence). CDR3 DNA sequence: TGTGCCAGCAGTTTGCGGGACCGGCCGAACACCGGGGAGCTGTTTTTT. This translates into CASSLRDRPNTGELFF.

The DNA of the CDR3 is TGTGCCAGCAGCTTAGGGACCTTGAGCTCCTACAATGAGCAGTTCTTC. This translates into CASSLGTLSSYNEQFF. The chain combines TRBV7-2 with TRBJ2-1; D is unclear. Germline CDR1 SGHTA, CDR2 FQGNSA. Trimming cost V 1 base and J 0 bases, with 10 bases left between them. The CDR3 has 16 residues.

This sequence joins TRBV9 and TRBJ1-2; 7 nucleotides agree with TRBD1. There are 17 residues in the CDR3. After removal of 0 bases from V and 4 bases from J, the junction contained 12 bases not matched to a gene. Germline CDR1 SGDLS, CDR2 YYNGEE. The CDR3 here is CASSVGRQVTGIYGYTF. CDR3 DNA: TGTGCCAGCAGCGTAGGACGTCAGGTGACAGGGATCTATGGCTACACCTTC.

The rearrangement joins TRBV29-1 to TRBJ1-1; 8 bases are a match to TRBD1. CDR3 size: 13 residues. Trimming cost V 5 bases and J 1 base; bases outside gene matches: 3. Germline lookup yields CDR1 SQVTM and CDR2 ANQGSEA. CDR3 in DNA: TGCAGCGTTCGTGACAGGGGGAACACTGAAGCTTTCTTT. Translation: CSVRDRGNTEAFF.

This chain uses TRBV4-3 with TRBJ2-2; no reliable D call. Germline values: CDR1 LGHNA, CDR2 YSLEER. The CDR3 has 18 residues. The V end lost 0 bases, the J end lost 2 bases, and 16 bases lay between the germline ends. CDR3 DNA: TGCGCCAGCAGCCAAGAATTGTCCGGGTTGGTCAACACCGGGGAGCTGTTTTTT. It translates to CASSQELSGLVNTGELFF.

The chain recombines TRBV5-1 with TRBJ2-5; 9 bases are shared with TRBD2. Trimming cost V 4 bases and J 5 bases; bases outside gene matches: 6. The germline V gene has CDR1 SGHRS and CDR2 YFSETQ. The CDR3 loop spans 14 amino acids. CDR3 protein: CASSVVAGEETQYF. The CDR3 DNA is TGCGCCAGCAGCGTGGTAGCGGGGGAGGAGACCCAGTACTTC.

In this sample, this clone turned up a few times. This chain links TRBV9 with TRBJ1-1, with a tentative D call TRBD1 (5 bases). Trimming cost V 1 base and J 5 bases, with 12 bases left between them. From germline, CDR1 is SGDLS and CDR2 YYNGEE. This CDR3 contains 14 residues. The CDR3 loop is CASSVHEGRTEAFF. Here the CDR3 DNA reads TGTGCCAGCAGCGTACATGAGGGGCGGACTGAAGCTTTCTTT.

This chain uses TRBV2 with TRBJ2-2; no firm D call. The ends were cut back, 7 bases at V and 2 bases at J, with 11 bases in the middle. CDR1 SNHLY and CDR2 FYNNEI come from the germline V gene. This CDR3 has 14 amino acids. The CDR3 protein is CASITTPNTGELFF. DNA for the CDR3: TGTGCCAGCATCACGACACCTAACACCGGGGAGCTGTTTTTT.

The genes are TRBV7-8 and TRBJ1-6, with D possibly TRBD1 on 6 matching bases. The V end was cut by 3 bases, the J end by 9 bases, with 12 bases between. The CDR3 consists of 14 residues. The germline gives CDR1 SGHVS, CDR2 FQNEAQ. CDR3: CASSLEGRGSPLHF. CDR3 nucleotide sequence: TGTGCCAGCAGCTTGGAGGGCAGGGGTTCACCCCTCCACTTT.